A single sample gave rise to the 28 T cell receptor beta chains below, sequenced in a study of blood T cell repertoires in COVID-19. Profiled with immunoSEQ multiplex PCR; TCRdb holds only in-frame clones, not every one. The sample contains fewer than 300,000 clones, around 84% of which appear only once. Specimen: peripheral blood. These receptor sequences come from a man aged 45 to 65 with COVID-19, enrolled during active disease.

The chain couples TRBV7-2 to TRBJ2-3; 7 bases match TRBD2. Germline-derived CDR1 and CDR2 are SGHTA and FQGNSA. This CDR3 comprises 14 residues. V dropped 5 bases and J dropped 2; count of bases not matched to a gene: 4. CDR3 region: CASSPRLATDTQYF. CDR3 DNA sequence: TGTGCCAGCAGCCCCAGACTAGCCACAGATACGCAGTATTTT.

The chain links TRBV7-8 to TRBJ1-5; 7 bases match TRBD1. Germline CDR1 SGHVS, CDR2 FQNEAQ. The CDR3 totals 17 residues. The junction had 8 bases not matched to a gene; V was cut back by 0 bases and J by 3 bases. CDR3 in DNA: TGTGCCAGCAGCTTAGCGCGGCAGGGGGTATCCAATCAGCCCCAGCATTTT. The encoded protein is CASSLARQGVSNQPQHF.

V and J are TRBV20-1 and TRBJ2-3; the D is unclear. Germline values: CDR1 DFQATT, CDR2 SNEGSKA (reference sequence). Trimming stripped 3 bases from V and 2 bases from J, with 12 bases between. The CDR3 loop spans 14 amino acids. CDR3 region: CSASGEVPTDTQYF. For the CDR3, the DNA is TGCAGTGCTAGTGGAGAAGTTCCCACAGATACGCAGTATTTT.

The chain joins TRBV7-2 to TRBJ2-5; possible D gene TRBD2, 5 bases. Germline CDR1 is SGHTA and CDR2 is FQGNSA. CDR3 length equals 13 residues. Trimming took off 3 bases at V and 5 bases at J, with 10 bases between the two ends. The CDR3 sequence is CASSFAGIETQYF. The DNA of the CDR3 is TGTGCCAGCAGCTTCGCCGGGATTGAGACCCAGTACTTC.

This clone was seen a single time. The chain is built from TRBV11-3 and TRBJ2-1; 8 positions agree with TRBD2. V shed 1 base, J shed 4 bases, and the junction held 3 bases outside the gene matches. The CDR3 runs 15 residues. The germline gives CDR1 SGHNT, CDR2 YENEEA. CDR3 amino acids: CASSLGAGEYNEQFF. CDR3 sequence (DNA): TGTGCCAGCAGCTTAGGAGCGGGAGAATACAATGAGCAGTTCTTC.

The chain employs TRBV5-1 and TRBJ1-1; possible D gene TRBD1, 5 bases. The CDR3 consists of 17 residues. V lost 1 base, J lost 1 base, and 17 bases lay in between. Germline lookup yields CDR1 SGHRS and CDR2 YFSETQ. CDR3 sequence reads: CASSLFVRGWENTEAFF. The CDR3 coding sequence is TGCGCCAGCAGCTTGTTTGTTAGGGGTTGGGAGAACACTGAAGCTTTCTTT.

CDR3 in amino acids: CASSWGVTGTREFF. The CDR3 bases are TGTGCCAGCAGCTGGGGGGTAACTGGGACTAGGGAGTTCTTC. V usage is TRBV7-2 and J usage is TRBJ2-1, with 8 bases lining up with TRBD2. V trimming: 4 bases; J trimming: 14 bases; junction bases outside the gene matches: 13. CDR1 SGHTA and CDR2 FQGNSA come from the germline V gene. This CDR3 is 14 amino acids long.

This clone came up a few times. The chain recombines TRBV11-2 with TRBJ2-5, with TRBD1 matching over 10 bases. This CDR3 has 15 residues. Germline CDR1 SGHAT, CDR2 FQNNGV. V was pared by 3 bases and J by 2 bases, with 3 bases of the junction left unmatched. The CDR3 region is CASSLGQGIQETQYF. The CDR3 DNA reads TGTGCCAGCAGCTTGGGACAGGGGATACAAGAGACCCAGTACTTC.

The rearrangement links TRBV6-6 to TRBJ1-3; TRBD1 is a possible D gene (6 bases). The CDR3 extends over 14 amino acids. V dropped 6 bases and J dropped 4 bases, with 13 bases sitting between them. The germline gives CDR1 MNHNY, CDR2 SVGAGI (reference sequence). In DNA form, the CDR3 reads TGTGCCAGCAGAACAGGGTCCCCGGGAAACACCATATATTTT. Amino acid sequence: CASRTGSPGNTIYF.

CDR3 in DNA: TGCAGTGCTTCCCAGGGATACGAGCAGTACTTC. This gives the protein CSASQGYEQYF. The chain joins TRBV20-1 to TRBJ2-7; a weak D match, TRBD1 (5 bases). This CDR3 comprises 11 residues. V lost 5 bases and J 4 bases, leaving 9 bases between the germline ends. The germline V gene has CDR1 DFQATT and CDR2 SNEGSKA (reference sequence).

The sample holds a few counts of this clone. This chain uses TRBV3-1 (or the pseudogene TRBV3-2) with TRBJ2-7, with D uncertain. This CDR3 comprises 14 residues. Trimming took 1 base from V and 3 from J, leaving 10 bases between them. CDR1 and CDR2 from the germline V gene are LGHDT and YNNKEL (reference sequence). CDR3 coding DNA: TGTGCCAGCAGCCAAGTGGGCACTTACTACGAGCAGTACTTC. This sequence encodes CASSQVGTYYEQYF.

CDR3 loop: CASSQGGGNTQYF. CDR3 nucleotide sequence: TGTGCCAGCAGCCAGGGAGGAGGTAATACGCAGTATTTT. The genes are TRBV14 and TRBJ2-3, with D possibly TRBD2 on 6 matching bases. The CDR3 length is 13 residues. Between the trimmed V and J ends, which lost 3 bases and 7 bases, there was a span of 11 bases. CDR1 and CDR2 from the germline V gene are SGHDN and FVKESK.

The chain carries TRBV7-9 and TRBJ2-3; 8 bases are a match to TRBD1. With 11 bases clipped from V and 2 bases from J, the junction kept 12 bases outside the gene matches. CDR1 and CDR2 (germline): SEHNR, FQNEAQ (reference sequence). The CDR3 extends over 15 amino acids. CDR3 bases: TGTGCCTCCCCGACCGACAGGGGCTCCACAGATACGCAGTATTTT. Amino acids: CASPTDRGSTDTQYF.

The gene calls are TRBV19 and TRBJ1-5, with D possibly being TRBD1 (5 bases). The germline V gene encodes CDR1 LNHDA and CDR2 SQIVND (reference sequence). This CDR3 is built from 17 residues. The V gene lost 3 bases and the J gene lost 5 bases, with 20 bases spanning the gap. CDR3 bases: TGTGCCAGTAGTATTTCAGGTGCAGGGAGGAGTTATCAGCCCCAGCATTTT. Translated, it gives CASSISGAGRSYQPQHF. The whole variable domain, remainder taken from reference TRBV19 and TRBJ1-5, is DGGITQSPKYLFRKEGQNVTLSCEQNLNHDAMYWYRQDPGQGLRLIYYSQIVNDFQKGDIAEGYSVSREKKESFPLTVTSAQKNPTAFYLCASSISGAGRSYQPQHFGDGTRLSIL.

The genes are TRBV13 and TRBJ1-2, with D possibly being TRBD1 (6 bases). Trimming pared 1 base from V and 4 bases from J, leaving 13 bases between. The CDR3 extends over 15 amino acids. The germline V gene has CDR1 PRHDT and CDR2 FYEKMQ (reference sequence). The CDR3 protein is CASSLVGGEVYGYTF. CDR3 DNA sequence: TGTGCCAGCAGCTTAGTAGGGGGGGAAGTCTATGGCTACACCTTC.

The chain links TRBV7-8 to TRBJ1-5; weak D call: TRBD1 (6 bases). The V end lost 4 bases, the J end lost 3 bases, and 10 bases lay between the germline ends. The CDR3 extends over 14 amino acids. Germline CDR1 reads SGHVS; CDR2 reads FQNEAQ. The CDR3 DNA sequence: TGTGCCAGCAGCTACGAGGGGGACAATCAGCCCCAGCATTTT. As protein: CASSYEGDNQPQHF.

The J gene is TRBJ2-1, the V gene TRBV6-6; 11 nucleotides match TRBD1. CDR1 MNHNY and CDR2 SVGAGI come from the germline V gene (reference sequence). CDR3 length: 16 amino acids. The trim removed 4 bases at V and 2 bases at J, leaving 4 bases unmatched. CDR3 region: CASSSPGQGAYNEQFF. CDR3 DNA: TGTGCCAGCAGTTCTCCGGGACAGGGGGCCTACAATGAGCAGTTCTTC.

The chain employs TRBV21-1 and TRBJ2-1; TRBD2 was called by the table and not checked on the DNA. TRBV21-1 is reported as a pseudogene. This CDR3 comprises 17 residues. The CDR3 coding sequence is TGTGCCAGCAGCAAACCATTTCCGGGAGTAAGATTGGATGAGCAGTTCTTC. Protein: CASSKPFPGVRLDEQFF.

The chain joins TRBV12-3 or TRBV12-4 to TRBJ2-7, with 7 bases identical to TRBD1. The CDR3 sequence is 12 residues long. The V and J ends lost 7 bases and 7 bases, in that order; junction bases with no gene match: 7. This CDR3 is CASTMRQGEQYF. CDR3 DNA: TGTGCCAGCACTATGAGACAGGGAGAGCAGTACTTC.

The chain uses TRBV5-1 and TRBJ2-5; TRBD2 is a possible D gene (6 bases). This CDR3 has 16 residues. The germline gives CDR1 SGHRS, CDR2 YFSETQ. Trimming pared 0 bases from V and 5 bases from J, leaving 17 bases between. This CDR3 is CASSLGIGGNEETQYF. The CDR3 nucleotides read TGCGCCAGCAGCTTGGGTATTGGGGGGAACGAGGAGACCCAGTACTTC. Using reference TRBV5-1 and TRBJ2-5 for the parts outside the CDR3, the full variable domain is KAGVTQTPRYLIKTRGQQVTLSCSPISGHRSVSWYQQTPGQGLQFLFEYFSETQRNKGNFPGRFSGRQFSNSRSEMNVSTLELGDSALYLCASSLGIGGNEETQYFGPGTRLLVL.

The CDR3 sequence is CASSLVPRDSSYNEQFF. The DNA for the CDR3 is TGTGCCAGCAGCTTAGTCCCAAGGGACAGCTCCTACAATGAGCAGTTCTTC. The chain has TRBV7-2 and TRBJ2-1; 7 nucleotides agree with TRBD1. This CDR3 is 17 amino acids long. Germline V gene data show CDR1 as SGHTA and CDR2 as FQGNSA. Unmatched junction bases numbered 6, after V lost 1 base and J lost 0 bases.

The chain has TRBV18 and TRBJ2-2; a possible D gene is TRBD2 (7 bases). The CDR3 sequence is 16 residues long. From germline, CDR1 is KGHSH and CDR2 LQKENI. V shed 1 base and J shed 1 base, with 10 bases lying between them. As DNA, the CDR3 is TGTGCCAGCTCACCACTCGGGGGGCAGAACACCGGGGAGCTGTTTTTT. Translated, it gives CASSPLGGQNTGELFF.

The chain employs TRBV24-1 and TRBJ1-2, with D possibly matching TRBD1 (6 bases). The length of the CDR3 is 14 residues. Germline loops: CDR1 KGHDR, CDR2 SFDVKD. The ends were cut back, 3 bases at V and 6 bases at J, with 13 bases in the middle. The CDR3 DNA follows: TGTGCCACCAGTGATAATCAGGGGACGGATGGCTACACCTTC. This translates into CATSDNQGTDGYTF.

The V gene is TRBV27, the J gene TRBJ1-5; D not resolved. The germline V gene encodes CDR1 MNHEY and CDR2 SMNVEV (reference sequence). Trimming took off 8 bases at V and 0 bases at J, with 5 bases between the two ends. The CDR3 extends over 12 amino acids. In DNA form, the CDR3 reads TGTGCCAGCGGCCTTAGCAATCAGCCCCAGCATTTT. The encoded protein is CASGLSNQPQHF.

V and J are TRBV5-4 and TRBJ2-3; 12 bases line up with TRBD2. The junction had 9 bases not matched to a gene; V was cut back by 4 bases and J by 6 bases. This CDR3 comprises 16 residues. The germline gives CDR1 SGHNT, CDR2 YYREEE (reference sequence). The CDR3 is CASSTTSGRFMDTQYF. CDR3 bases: TGTGCCAGCAGCACGACTAGCGGGAGATTCATGGATACGCAGTATTTT.

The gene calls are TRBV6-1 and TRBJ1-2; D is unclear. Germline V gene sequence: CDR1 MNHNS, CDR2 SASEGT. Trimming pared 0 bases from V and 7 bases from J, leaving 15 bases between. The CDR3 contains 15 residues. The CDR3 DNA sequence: TGTGCCAGCAGTGAAGCGCTTCGTGAGGGTCGTGGCTACACCTTC. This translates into CASSEALREGRGYTF.

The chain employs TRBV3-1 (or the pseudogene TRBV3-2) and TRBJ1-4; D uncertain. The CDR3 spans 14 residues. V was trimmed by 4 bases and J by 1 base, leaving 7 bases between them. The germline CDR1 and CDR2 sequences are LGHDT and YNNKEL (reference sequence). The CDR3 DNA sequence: TGTGCCAGCAGCCCTAGGATAACTAATGAAAAACTGTTTTTT. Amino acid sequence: CASSPRITNEKLFF.

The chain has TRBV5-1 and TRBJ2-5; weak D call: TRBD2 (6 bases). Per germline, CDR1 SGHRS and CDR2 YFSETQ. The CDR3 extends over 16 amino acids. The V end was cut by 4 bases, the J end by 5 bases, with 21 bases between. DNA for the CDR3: TGCGCCAGCAGCGAGGACCACGGGGGAGGTATGGAGACCCAGTACTTC. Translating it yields CASSEDHGGGMETQYF.